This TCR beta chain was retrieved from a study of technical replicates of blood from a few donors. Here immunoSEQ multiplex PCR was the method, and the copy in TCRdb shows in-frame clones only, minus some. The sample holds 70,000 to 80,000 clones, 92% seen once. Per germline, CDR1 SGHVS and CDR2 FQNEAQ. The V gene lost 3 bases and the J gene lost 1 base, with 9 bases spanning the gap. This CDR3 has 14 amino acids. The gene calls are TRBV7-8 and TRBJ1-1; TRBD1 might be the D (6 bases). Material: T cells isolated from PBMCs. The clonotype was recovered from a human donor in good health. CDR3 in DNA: TGTGCCAGCAGCTTTGAACAGGGGAACACTGAAGCTTTCTTT. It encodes CASSFEQGNTEAFF.